This T cell receptor beta chain was obtained from a study of control samples from healthy donors and cancer patients. Generated by immunoSEQ multiplex PCR, the TCRdb table keeps only in-frame clones and is missing some. The top ten clones hold 0.9% to 1.2% of a sample with some 51,000 clones, 90% to 96% of them seen once. Trimming took 3 bases from V and 1 from J, leaving 3 bases between them. The CDR3 has 12 amino acids. CDR1 and CDR2 from the germline V gene are MDHEN and SYDVKM. The chain couples TRBV28 to TRBJ1-1; D remains unclear. Sequencing used blood. The origin of this receptor is a woman under 30 in good health. For the CDR3, the DNA is TGTGCCAGCAGTTTCGGGAACACTGAAGCTTTCTTT. Residues: CASSFGNTEAFF. The variable domain in full, with the rest retrieved from reference TRBV28 and TRBJ1-1, is DVKVTQSSRYLVKRTGEKVFLECVQDMDHENMFWYRQDPGLGLRLIYFSYDVKMKEKGDIPEGYSVSREKKERFSLILESASTNQTSMYLCASSFGNTEAFFGQGTRLTVV.